The TCR beta chain described here comes from a study of blood T cell repertoires in COVID-19. Study in general: PBMCs, B-cell-depleted T cells, or T cells provided the cDNA or gDNA that made up the material.

Original data processing: Reference gene primers were amplified, and this amplification served to estimate nucleated cell counts. Clones were read by immunoSEQ multiplex PCR, and TCRdb kept only the in-frame ones, dropping some. V and J calls and clone size are as listed in that table; D and trimming were resolved from the DNA. The data contain roughly 160,000 clones, roughly four fifths of them singletons. The CDR3 has 22 amino acids. Per the germline V gene, CDR1 is LGHNT and CDR2 is FRNRAP. V lost 1 base and J lost 0, with 30 bases in between. The sample was peripheral blood. The gene calls are TRBV12-5 and TRBJ1-2; D is perhaps TRBD1 (6 bases). The sequence derives from a woman of 80 years or more with acute or convalescent COVID-19. In DNA form, the CDR3 reads TGTGCTAGTGGTTTGGCCCCTCCAAGGGGGGGAATTGCTCCCTCAACTAACTATGGCTACACCTTC. This encodes CASGLAPPRGGIAPSTNYGYTF.